This T cell receptor (beta chain) comes out of a study of blood T cell repertoires in COVID-19. CDR1 MGHRA and CDR2 YSYEKL come from the germline V gene. The trim removed 3 bases at V and 4 bases at J, leaving 2 bases unmatched. The CDR3 totals 13 residues. Assay used: immunoSEQ multiplex PCR; TCRdb lists only in-frame clones, some missing. The sample lists 100,000 to 150,000 clones; 86% were seen once. J is TRBJ2-5 and V is TRBV4-1, with 7 nucleotides matching TRBD1. The sample taken for sequencing was peripheral blood. The clonotype was recovered from a woman aged 70-85 years with COVID-19, enrolled during active disease. The CDR3 region has the DNA TGCGCCAGCAGCCACCCAGGGGGAGAGACCCAGTACTTC. Translation gives CASSHPGGETQYF.